This passage covers 27 T cell receptor beta chains from one sample sequenced in a study of blood T cell repertoires in COVID-19. Some clones are missing from TCRdb's copy, which holds only in-frame ones; the method was immunoSEQ multiplex PCR. The sample carries roughly 40,000 clones, roughly 79% recorded once. Sequencing was performed on peripheral blood. Receptors were obtained from a woman of 80 years or more with acute or convalescent COVID-19.

The CDR3 reads CASSILRRDSEAFF. The CDR3 bases are TGTGCCAGTAGTATTCTGAGGCGGGATTCTGAAGCTTTCTTT. The chain carries TRBV19 and TRBJ1-1, with D hard to call. This CDR3 contains 14 residues. Trimming removed 3 bases at V and 6 bases at J, with 14 bases between. The germline V gene encodes CDR1 LNHDA and CDR2 SQIVND (reference sequence).

This chain links TRBV7-8 with TRBJ2-7; 9 bases map to TRBD2. The CDR3 loop spans 18 amino acids. Germline-derived CDR1 and CDR2 are SGHVS and FQNEAQ. Trimming took 4 bases from V and 2 from J; bases not matched to a gene: 15. Here the CDR3 reads CASSYRGSGSSRTYEQYF. CDR3 coding DNA: TGTGCCAGCAGCTACAGGGGTAGCGGGAGTTCAAGGACCTACGAGCAGTACTTC. Complete variable domain (other parts from reference TRBV7-8 and TRBJ2-7): GAGVSQSPRYKVAKRGQDVALRCDPISGHVSLFWYQQALGQGPEFLTYFQNEAQLDKSGLPSDRFFAERPEGSVSTLKIQRTQQEDSAVYLCASSYRGSGSSRTYEQYFGPGTRLTVT.

This clone was seen once. V usage is TRBV19 and J usage is TRBJ2-1, with a possible D match to TRBD1 (6 bases). Germline V gene data show CDR1 as LNHDA and CDR2 as SQIVND (reference sequence). Trimming took off 4 bases at V and 2 bases at J, with 18 bases between the two ends. The CDR3 covers 17 residues. CDR3 protein: CASSTLNFQGTYNEQFF. The CDR3 DNA follows: TGTGCCAGTAGTACCCTCAACTTTCAGGGGACCTACAATGAGCAGTTCTTC.

V gene TRBV10-3 combines with J gene TRBJ1-1, with 7 bases identical to TRBD1. Trimming took 3 bases from V and 4 from J; bases not matched to a gene: 2. The CDR3 contains 13 residues. CDR1 and CDR2 from the germline V gene are ENHRY and SYGVKD. CDR3 in DNA: TGTGCCATCAGTGATAGGACAGGCACTGAAGCTTTCTTT. As protein: CAISDRTGTEAFF.

V gene TRBV7-9 combines with J gene TRBJ1-3; no reliable D call. Trimming shortened V by 3 bases and J by 0 bases, and 9 bases separated the two germline ends. This CDR3 is 15 amino acids long. Germline values: CDR1 SEHNR, CDR2 FQNEAQ (reference sequence). CDR3 in DNA: TGTGCCAGCAGCTTTTTGCGTCTCTCTGGAAACACCATATATTTT. As protein: CASSFLRLSGNTIYF.

In this sample, this clone turned up a few times. This sequence joins TRBV19 and TRBJ1-1, with 9 bases fitting TRBD1. The junction had 8 bases not matched to a gene; V was cut back by 2 bases and J by 1 base. The CDR3 extends over 17 amino acids. Germline V CDR1 and CDR2: LNHDA, SQIVND (reference sequence). DNA for the CDR3: TGTGCCAGTAGTATAAGGGAAAGGACAGGGGCGAACACTGAAGCTTTCTTT. Amino acid sequence: CASSIRERTGANTEAFF. The variable domain in full, completed from reference TRBV19 and TRBJ1-1, reads DGGITQSPKYLFRKEGQNVTLSCEQNLNHDAMYWYRQDPGQGLRLIYYSQIVNDFQKGDIAEGYSVSREKKESFPLTVTSAQKNPTAFYLCASSIRERTGANTEAFFGQGTRLTVV.

This chain joins TRBV2 and TRBJ2-7; 9 bases match TRBD2. The junction had 2 bases not matched to a gene; V was cut back by 3 bases and J by 2 bases. Germline V gives CDR1 SNHLY, CDR2 FYNNEI. The CDR3 is made up of 14 amino acids. The CDR3 DNA follows: TGTGCCAGCAGTGAGAGCGGGAGGACCTACGAGCAGTACTTC. Encoded protein: CASSESGRTYEQYF.

CDR3 residues: CASSQVTGAPNEQFF. The CDR3 DNA is TGTGCCAGCAGCCAAGTAACAGGAGCGCCCAATGAGCAGTTCTTC. The chain uses TRBV3-1 (or the pseudogene TRBV3-2) and TRBJ2-1; D may be TRBD1 (5 bases). This CDR3 region has 15 residues. V lost 1 base and J 6 bases, leaving 13 bases between the germline ends. Germline lookup yields CDR1 LGHDT and CDR2 YNNKEL (reference sequence).

This clone was found a few times. This chain uses TRBV27 with TRBJ1-6, with TRBD1 matching over 7 bases. In germline, CDR1 is MNHEY, CDR2 SMNVEV (reference sequence). The CDR3 loop spans 13 amino acids. The J segment lost 11 bases and the V segment lost 8 bases, leaving 9 bases of the junction unmatched. The CDR3 loop is CASSQGVRTPLHF. DNA of the CDR3: TGTGCCAGCTCTCAGGGGGTTAGGACACCCCTCCACTTT.

The gene calls are TRBV3-1 (or the pseudogene TRBV3-2) and TRBJ2-7; D is perhaps TRBD2 (6 bases). The CDR3 extends over 15 amino acids. V shed 3 bases and J shed 3 bases, with 15 bases lying between them. Germline V gene lookup returns CDR1 LGHDT and CDR2 YNNKEL (reference sequence). CDR3 sequence reads: CASSHQRGGVYEQYF. In DNA, the CDR3 is TGTGCCAGCAGCCACCAGAGAGGCGGGGTCTACGAGCAGTACTTC.

The chain links TRBV19 to TRBJ2-1; 8 positions match TRBD1. J lost 7 bases, V lost 2 bases, and 13 bases had no gene match. This CDR3 comprises 17 residues. CDR1 and CDR2 (germline): LNHDA, SQIVND (reference sequence). The CDR3 DNA sequence: TGTGCCAGTAGTATAAGGGGAGGTTGGGACAGGACAAATGAGCAGTTCTTC. Its translation: CASSIRGGWDRTNEQFF.

V and J are TRBV29-1 and TRBJ2-3, with 13 bases identical to TRBD2. Losses at the gene ends were 5 bases for V and 6 bases for J; bases not matched to a gene: 5. The germline gives CDR1 SQVTM, CDR2 ANQGSEA. The CDR3 runs 14 residues. The CDR3 here is CSVRTSGSGDTQYF. As DNA, the CDR3 is TGCAGCGTTCGGACTAGCGGGAGTGGTGATACGCAGTATTTT.

This rearrangement joins TRBV30 to TRBJ1-5; 7 positions agree with TRBD1. The CDR3 length is 15 residues. Looked up from germline, CDR1 is GTSNPN and CDR2 is SVGIG (reference sequence). V was pared by 0 bases and J by 7 bases, with 9 bases of the junction left unmatched. The CDR3 nucleotides read TGTGCCTGGAGTGTTGGGGACAGAAGTCGCCAGCCCCAGCATTTT. This encodes CAWSVGDRSRQPQHF.

This chain links TRBV7-2 with TRBJ2-1; the D gene is possibly TRBD2 (5 bases). V lost 2 bases, J lost 2 bases, and 7 bases lay in between. The V gene's germline CDR1 is SGHTA and CDR2 FQGNSA. CDR3 length: 14 residues. The CDR3 spells CASSLYSAYNEQFF. CDR3 nucleotide sequence: TGTGCCAGCAGCTTATATAGCGCCTACAATGAGCAGTTCTTC.

The J gene is TRBJ2-4, the V gene TRBV6-1; possibly TRBD2 for D (6 bases). Per germline, CDR1 MNHNS and CDR2 SASEGT. Deletions cut 2 bases from V and 8 bases from J, with 10 bases between. CDR3 size: 13 residues. CDR3 coding DNA: TGTGCCAGCAGTGAACAGCGGAGGGACATTCAGTACTTC. It codes for CASSEQRRDIQYF.

The V gene is TRBV30, the J gene TRBJ1-6, with D possibly TRBD1 on 6 matching bases. CDR3 length: 14 amino acids. Germline V gives CDR1 GTSNPN, CDR2 SVGIG (reference sequence). Trimming removed 0 bases from V and 7 bases from J, with 10 bases in between. This CDR3 reads CAWSVNRANSPLHF. Here the CDR3 DNA reads TGTGCCTGGAGTGTAAACAGGGCCAATTCACCCCTCCACTTT.

This clone has a handful of counts. This sequence joins TRBV5-1 and TRBJ1-6; D possibly corresponds to TRBD1 (6 bases). The CDR3 loop spans 14 amino acids. V lost 0 bases and J 7 bases, leaving 8 bases between the germline ends. CDR1 is SGHRS and CDR2 is YFSETQ in the germline V gene. CDR3 nucleotide sequence: TGCGCCAGCAGCTTGGACCAGGGGAATTCACCCCTCCACTTT. Protein: CASSLDQGNSPLHF.

The chain recombines TRBV14 with TRBJ2-1, with 7 bases that match TRBD1. J was trimmed by 6 bases and V by 0 bases; bases with no gene match: 8. The CDR3 length is 16 residues. Germline V gene sequence: CDR1 SGHDN, CDR2 FVKESK. Written as DNA, the CDR3 is TGTGCCAGCAGCCAAGAACTAGGGGGCGTGCTCAATGAGCAGTTCTTC. Encoded protein: CASSQELGGVLNEQFF.

The CDR3 loop is CASIQGGPNYGYTF. DNA for the CDR3: TGTGCCAGCATCCAAGGGGGTCCTAACTATGGCTACACCTTC. J is TRBJ1-2 and V is TRBV5-6, with a tentative D call TRBD1 (6 bases). The CDR3 contains 14 residues. V dropped 6 bases and J dropped 0 bases, with 12 bases sitting between them. Germline assignment: CDR1 SGHDT and CDR2 YYEEEE.

This sequence joins TRBV7-9 and TRBJ1-6; TRBD1 matches at 7 bases. Germline values: CDR1 SEHNR, CDR2 FQNEAQ (reference sequence). The CDR3 consists of 14 residues. Unmatched junction bases numbered 5, after V lost 5 bases and J lost 7 bases. CDR3: CASSPTGANSPLHF. Written as DNA, the CDR3 is TGTGCCAGCAGCCCAACAGGGGCGAATTCACCCCTCCACTTT.

The chain employs TRBV2 and TRBJ1-5; possible D gene TRBD1, 5 bases. The ends were cut back, 3 bases at V and 5 bases at J, with 17 bases in the middle. The length of the CDR3 is 16 residues. The V gene's germline CDR1 is SNHLY and CDR2 FYNNEI. This chain's CDR3 is CASSDGGQGGYQPQHF. The CDR3 nucleotides are TGTGCCAGCAGTGACGGTGGCCAGGGCGGTTATCAGCCCCAGCATTTT.

This clone has just a few counts. V is TRBV18 and J is TRBJ1-4; D is unclear. Trimming left V 0 bases short and J 6 bases short, with 8 bases between. CDR1 is KGHSH and CDR2 is LQKENI in the germline V gene. The CDR3 runs to 14 residues. In DNA, the CDR3 is TGTGCCAGCTCACCACCGTCCGTCGATGAAAAACTGTTTTTT. It is translated as CASSPPSVDEKLFF.

V gene TRBV7-2 combines with J gene TRBJ2-3; weak D call: TRBD1 (6 bases). Germline V gene lookup returns CDR1 SGHTA and CDR2 FQGNSA. The ends were cut back, 1 base at V and 5 bases at J, with 13 bases in the middle. This CDR3 region has 15 residues. CDR3 sequence reads: CASSLGGRGRDTQYF. The CDR3, as DNA: TGTGCCAGCAGCTTAGGTGGCAGGGGAAGAGATACGCAGTATTTT.

The chain combines TRBV29-1 with TRBJ1-3; unclear D gene. Germline CDR1 SQVTM, CDR2 ANQGSEA. This CDR3 is 13 amino acids long. V was shortened by 2 bases and J by 3 bases, with 8 bases between the two germline ends. The CDR3 DNA reads TGCAGCGTTGAACAGTACCTTGGAAACACCATATATTTT. Its translation: CSVEQYLGNTIYF.

This clone is a singleton in its sample. This chain links TRBV19 with TRBJ1-4, with D maybe TRBD1 (6 bases). Germline V gene data show CDR1 as LNHDA and CDR2 as SQIVND (reference sequence). There are 16 residues in the CDR3. V was pared by 5 bases and J by 3 bases, with 16 bases between. CDR3 sequence: CASSDRSGAANEKLFF. The CDR3 DNA follows: TGTGCCAGTAGTGATCGATCAGGGGCGGCTAATGAAAAACTGTTTTTT.

This clone was seen only a few times. Sequence at one end of the junction differs from germline and may be a read error. The chain employs TRBV7-9 and TRBJ2-1; TRBD2 aligns across 7 bases. Germline V lookup: CDR1 SEHNR, CDR2 FQNEAQ (reference sequence). The CDR3 has 11 amino acids. The CDR3 nucleotides read TGTGCCAGCAGCTTAGGGCGGGAGAAGGTCTTC. Translation gives CASSLGREKVF.

This clone was counted a few times. The chain joins TRBV4-3 to TRBJ1-1, with 8 bases that match TRBD1. The CDR3 is made up of 13 amino acids. The V and J ends lost 3 bases and 6 bases, in that order; junction bases with no gene match: 3. Germline CDR1 LGHNA, CDR2 YSLEER. CDR3 protein: CASSQLQGAEAFF. The CDR3 DNA reads TGCGCCAGCAGCCAGCTACAGGGGGCTGAAGCTTTCTTT.